This T cell receptor (beta chain) comes out of a study of early T cells in non-severe SARS-CoV-2 infection. Overall study context: Sequencing input comprised bulk RNA from unsorted whole blood; chain pairing was not available. Broader study findings: Matching with VDJdb favored anti-spike CD8 responses (missing private and CD4 specificities).

The V and J ends lost 6 bases and 3 bases respectively, with 11 bases between them. The CDR3 spans 12 residues. Looked up from germline, CDR1 is DFQATT and CDR2 is SNEGSKA (reference sequence). This clonotype was picked up many times. The antigen remains undetermined. Unique molecular identifiers tagged individual cDNA molecules. TCRdb used MiXCR to reprocess the 5' RACE reads, holding one entry per CDR3 protein. This sample has tens of thousands of distinct CDR3 sequences, with around 11% found just once. V and J are TRBV20-1 and TRBJ1-2; maybe TRBD1 (5 bases). This specimen was whole blood, taken at baseline. The sequence was collected from an adult who was a healthcare worker with PCR-confirmed SARS-CoV-2 infection or an uninfected control (not recorded which). The CDR3 loop reads CSAPRGDYGYTF. The CDR3 DNA is TGCAGTGCCCCAAGGGGTGACTATGGCTACACCTTC.